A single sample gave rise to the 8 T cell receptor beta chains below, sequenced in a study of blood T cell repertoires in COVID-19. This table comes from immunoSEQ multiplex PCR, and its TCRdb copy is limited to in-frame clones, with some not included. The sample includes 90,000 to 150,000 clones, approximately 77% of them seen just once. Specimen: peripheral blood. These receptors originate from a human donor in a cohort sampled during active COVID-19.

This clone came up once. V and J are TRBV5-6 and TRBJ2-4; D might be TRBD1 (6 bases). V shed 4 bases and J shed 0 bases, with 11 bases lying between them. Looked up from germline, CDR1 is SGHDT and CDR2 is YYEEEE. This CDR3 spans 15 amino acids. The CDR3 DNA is TGTGCCAGCAGCCCGGGACAACTAGCCAAAAACATTCAGTACTTC. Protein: CASSPGQLAKNIQYF.

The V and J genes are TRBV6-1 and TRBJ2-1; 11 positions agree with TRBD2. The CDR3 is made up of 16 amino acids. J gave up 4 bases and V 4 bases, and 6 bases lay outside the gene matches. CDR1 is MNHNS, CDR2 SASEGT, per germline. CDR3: CASSGPSGRRYNEQFF. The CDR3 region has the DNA TGTGCCAGCAGTGGCCCTAGCGGGAGGCGGTACAATGAGCAGTTCTTC.

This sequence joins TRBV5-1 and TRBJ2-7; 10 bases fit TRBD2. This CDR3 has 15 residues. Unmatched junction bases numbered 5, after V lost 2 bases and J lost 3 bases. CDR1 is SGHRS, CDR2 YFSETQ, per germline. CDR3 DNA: TGCGCCAGCAGCTTTTCTACTAGCGGGAACTACGAGCAGTACTTC. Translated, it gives CASSFSTSGNYEQYF.

CDR3 in amino acids: CASSRQGVNTEAFF. CDR3 nucleotide sequence: TGTGCCAGCAGCCGACAGGGGGTAAACACTGAAGCTTTCTTT. The chain carries TRBV6-5 and TRBJ1-1; 9 bases line up with TRBD1. The junction had 4 bases not matched to a gene; V was cut back by 6 bases and J by 2 bases. This CDR3 comprises 14 residues. Germline CDR1 MNHEY, CDR2 SVGAGI.

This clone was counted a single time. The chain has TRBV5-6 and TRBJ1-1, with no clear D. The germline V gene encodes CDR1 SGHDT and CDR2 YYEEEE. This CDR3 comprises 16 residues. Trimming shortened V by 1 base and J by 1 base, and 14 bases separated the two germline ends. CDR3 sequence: CASSLSEFGENTEAFF. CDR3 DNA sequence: TGTGCCAGCAGCTTGAGCGAATTCGGAGAGAACACTGAAGCTTTCTTT. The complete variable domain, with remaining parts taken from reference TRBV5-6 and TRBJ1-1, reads DAGVTQSPTHLIKTRGQQVTLRCSPKSGHDTVSWYQQALGQGPQFIFQYYEEEERQRGNFPDRFSGHQFPNYSSELNVNALLLGDSALYLCASSLSEFGENTEAFFGQGTRLTVV.

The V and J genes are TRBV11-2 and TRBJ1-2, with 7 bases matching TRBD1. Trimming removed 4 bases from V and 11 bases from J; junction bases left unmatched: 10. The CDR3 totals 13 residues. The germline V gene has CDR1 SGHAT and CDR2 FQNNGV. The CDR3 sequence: CASSSPRGPRYTF. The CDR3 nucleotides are TGTGCCAGCAGCTCCCCTAGGGGGCCTCGTTACACCTTC.

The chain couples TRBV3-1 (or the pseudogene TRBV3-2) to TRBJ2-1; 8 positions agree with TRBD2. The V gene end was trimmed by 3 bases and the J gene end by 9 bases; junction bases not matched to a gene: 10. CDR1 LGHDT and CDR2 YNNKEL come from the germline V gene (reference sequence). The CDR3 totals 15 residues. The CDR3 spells CASSQTPGLGGEQFF. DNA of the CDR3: TGTGCCAGCAGCCAGACACCGGGACTAGGAGGTGAGCAGTTCTTC.

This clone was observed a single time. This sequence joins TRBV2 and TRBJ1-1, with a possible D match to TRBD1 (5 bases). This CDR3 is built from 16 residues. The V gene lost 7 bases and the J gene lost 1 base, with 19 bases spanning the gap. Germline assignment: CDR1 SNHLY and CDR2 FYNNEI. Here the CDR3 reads CASKPPDSYKNTEAFF. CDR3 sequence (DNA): TGTGCCAGCAAACCACCCGACAGTTATAAGAACACTGAAGCTTTCTTT.